The next 25 T cell receptor beta chains were all read from a single sample in a study of blood T cell repertoires in COVID-19. The assay was immunoSEQ multiplex PCR, and TCRdb's table has in-frame clones only and misses some. The sample lists about 270,000 clones, about nine tenths occurring once. Sequenced input: PBMCs or T cells enriched from blood (not recorded which). All receptors come from a man aged 18 to 30 who had recovered from COVID-19.

The chain recombines TRBV30 with TRBJ1-4; 8 bases fit TRBD1. Germline CDR1 reads GTSNPN; CDR2 reads SVGIG (reference sequence). The CDR3 is made up of 14 amino acids. J lost 8 bases, V lost 3 bases, and 8 bases had no gene match. The CDR3 loop is CAWSLGQGEEKLFF. CDR3 coding DNA: TGTGCCTGGAGCCTAGGACAGGGAGAGGAAAAACTGTTTTTT. The entire variable domain, with the rest obtained from reference TRBV30 and TRBJ1-4, is as follows: SQTIHQWPATLVQPVGSPLSLECTVEGTSNPNLYWYRQAAGRGLQLLFYSVGIGQISSEVPQNLSASRPQDRQFILSSKKLLLSDSGFYLCAWSLGQGEEKLFFGSGTQLSVL.

This clone was found a few times. The V call is TRBV3-1 (or the pseudogene TRBV3-2), the J call TRBJ1-2; 10 nucleotides agree with TRBD1. The ends lost 4 bases at V and 7 bases at J; junction bases unmatched: 9. The CDR3 has 15 amino acids. Germline V CDR1 and CDR2: LGHDT, YNNKEL (reference sequence). The DNA of the CDR3 is TGTGCCAGCAGCCCAGAAGGACAGGGGGAACCTGGCTACACCTTC. This translates into CASSPEGQGEPGYTF.

V and J are TRBV19 and TRBJ1-1; D is unclear. The V and J ends lost 8 bases and 5 bases respectively, with 12 bases between them. Germline lookup yields CDR1 LNHDA and CDR2 SQIVND (reference sequence). The CDR3 is made up of 12 amino acids. This CDR3 is CASVARETEAFF. For the CDR3, the DNA is TGTGCCAGTGTGGCGAGGGAAACTGAAGCTTTCTTT.

This sequence joins TRBV2 and TRBJ2-2, with D tentatively TRBD2 (5 bases). Trimming shortened V by 5 bases and J by 2 bases, and 12 bases separated the two germline ends. This CDR3 has 15 amino acids. Germline CDR1 reads SNHLY; CDR2 reads FYNNEI. Written as DNA, the CDR3 is TGTGCCAGCAGTTGGAACGGGAAAAACACCGGGGAGCTGTTTTTT. It is translated as CASSWNGKNTGELFF.

As DNA, the CDR3 is TGTGCCACCAGCACAACTAGCGGGAGAGCCACCGGGGAGCTGTTTTTT. Translation gives CATSTTSGRATGELFF. This sequence joins TRBV15 and TRBJ2-2; TRBD2 agrees at 11 bases. CDR3 size: 16 residues. J lost 4 bases, V lost 4 bases, and 5 bases had no gene match. The germline gives CDR1 LNHNV, CDR2 YYDKDF (reference sequence).

The chain carries TRBV12-5 and TRBJ2-5; TRBD2 agrees at 15 bases. V was clipped by 6 bases and J by 2 bases; unmatched bases: 1. Germline loops: CDR1 LGHNT, CDR2 FRNRAP. This CDR3 region has 15 residues. The CDR3 here is CASGGTSGRQETQYF. The CDR3 DNA follows: TGTGCTAGTGGGGGGACTAGCGGGAGGCAAGAGACCCAGTACTTC.

This chain uses TRBV3-1 (or the pseudogene TRBV3-2) with TRBJ1-4, with 7 positions matching TRBD1. V lost 0 bases to trimming and J lost 5 bases; unmatched junction nucleotides: 6. CDR1 and CDR2 (germline): LGHDT, YNNKEL (reference sequence). This CDR3 is 16 amino acids long. CDR3 coding DNA: TGTGCCAGCAGCCAAGATCATACAGGGGAAAATGAAAAACTGTTTTTT. Translation gives CASSQDHTGENEKLFF.

CDR3 nucleotide sequence: TGTGCCAGCCGGGATACGGGGGTATCGGATACGCAGTATTTT. It specifies CASRDTGVSDTQYF. The chain employs TRBV11-3 and TRBJ2-3; tentatively, D is TRBD2 (6 bases). The CDR3 is 14 residues long. CDR1 and CDR2 from the germline V gene are SGHNT and YENEEA. Trimming removed 8 bases from V and 6 bases from J, with 18 bases in between.

The chain couples TRBV5-1 to TRBJ2-7; possibly TRBD2 for D (5 bases). The V end was cut by 2 bases, the J end by 2 bases, with 11 bases between. The CDR3 covers 14 residues. Germline V gene data show CDR1 as SGHRS and CDR2 as YFSETQ. The CDR3 spells CASSFGSRTYEQYF. CDR3 bases: TGCGCCAGCAGCTTTGGGAGCCGGACCTACGAGCAGTACTTC.

V is TRBV5-1 and J is TRBJ1-1; tentatively, D is TRBD1 (6 bases). The germline CDR1 and CDR2 sequences are SGHRS and YFSETQ. The CDR3 has 15 residues. V lost 0 bases, J lost 1 base, and 10 bases lay in between. Here the CDR3 reads CASSLAGGQNTEAFF. The CDR3 DNA is TGCGCCAGCAGCTTGGCTGGGGGACAGAACACTGAAGCTTTCTTT.

The chain uses TRBV9 and TRBJ2-7; TRBD2 aligns across 11 bases. Germline-derived CDR1 and CDR2 are SGDLS and YYNGEE. The CDR3 loop spans 16 amino acids. V shed 0 bases and J 2 bases; nucleotides not matched to a gene: 4. CDR3 region: CASSVGSLAGAYEQYF. The CDR3 bases are TGTGCCAGCAGCGTAGGTTCACTAGCGGGAGCCTACGAGCAGTACTTC.

This clone came up once. The V and J genes are TRBV14 and TRBJ2-7, with a tentative D call TRBD1 (5 bases). CDR1 and CDR2 from the germline V gene are SGHDN and FVKESK. The CDR3 totals 13 residues. Trimming took off 1 base at V and 2 bases at J, with 6 bases between the two ends. In DNA, the CDR3 is TGTGCCAGCAGCCAAGTGGACACCTACGAGCAGTACTTC. The encoded protein is CASSQVDTYEQYF.

The chain links TRBV3-1 (or the pseudogene TRBV3-2) to TRBJ1-5, with D hard to call. The V end lost 4 bases, the J end lost 0 bases, and 10 bases lay between the germline ends. CDR3 length equals 15 residues. Germline lookup yields CDR1 LGHDT and CDR2 YNNKEL (reference sequence). The CDR3 loop is CASSLGSVSNQPQHF. The DNA for the CDR3 is TGTGCCAGCAGCCTTGGAAGCGTTAGCAATCAGCCCCAGCATTTT.

The chain's CDR3 is CASSRGEGTGRREQYF. The CDR3 region has the DNA TGTGCCAGCAGCCGAGGGGAGGGGACAGGGAGAAGGGAGCAGTACTTC. The genes are TRBV3-1 (or the pseudogene TRBV3-2) and TRBJ2-7, with 9 positions matching TRBD1. The V gene's germline CDR1 is LGHDT and CDR2 YNNKEL (reference sequence). The CDR3 covers 16 residues. Trimming cost V 4 bases and J 7 bases; bases outside gene matches: 14.

V and J are TRBV19 and TRBJ1-1; unclear D gene. The CDR3 is 13 amino acids. V dropped 5 bases and J dropped 4 bases, with 11 bases sitting between them. CDR1 is LNHDA, CDR2 SQIVND, per germline (reference sequence). The CDR3 DNA is TGTGCCAGTAGTCCGCGACTGCTCACTGAAGCTTTCTTT. The encoded protein is CASSPRLLTEAFF. The variable domain in full, completed from reference TRBV19 and TRBJ1-1, reads DGGITQSPKYLFRKEGQNVTLSCEQNLNHDAMYWYRQDPGQGLRLIYYSQIVNDFQKGDIAEGYSVSREKKESFPLTVTSAQKNPTAFYLCASSPRLLTEAFFGQGTRLTVV.

This clone was seen only once. This chain connects TRBV2 to TRBJ1-2; 8 nucleotides line up with TRBD1. This CDR3 comprises 13 residues. V was clipped by 4 bases and J by 6 bases; unmatched bases: 4. Looked up from germline, CDR1 is SNHLY and CDR2 is FYNNEI. The CDR3 coding sequence is TGTGCCAGCAGTGTAGACAGGGGCCATGGCTACACCTTC. This encodes CASSVDRGHGYTF.

The chain has TRBV10-3 and TRBJ1-1, with 10 bases that match TRBD1. Losses at the gene ends were 4 bases for V and 5 bases for J; bases not matched to a gene: 7. Germline lookup yields CDR1 ENHRY and CDR2 SYGVKD. CDR3 size: 15 residues. This CDR3 reads CAISGGQGSGTEAFF. Written as DNA, the CDR3 is TGTGCCATCAGTGGGGGACAGGGGTCAGGAACTGAAGCTTTCTTT.

The rearrangement links TRBV12-3 or TRBV12-4 to TRBJ1-2; unclear D gene. V was pared by 2 bases and J by 7 bases, with 11 bases between. The CDR3 extends over 13 amino acids. CDR3 DNA sequence: TGTGCCAGCAGTTTAAGTCAGGCACGTGGCTACACCTTC. It is translated as CASSLSQARGYTF.

This chain joins TRBV15 and TRBJ1-5, with no clear D. Trimming stripped 4 bases from V and 3 bases from J, with 7 bases between. CDR3 size: 13 residues. Looked up from germline, CDR1 is LNHNV and CDR2 is YYDKDF (reference sequence). CDR3 sequence (DNA): TGTGCCACCAGCACCGAAGCCAATCAGCCCCAGCATTTT. Translation: CATSTEANQPQHF.

The chain combines TRBV4-2 with TRBJ1-2; 9 bases map to TRBD1. Trimming removed 0 bases from V and 6 bases from J; junction bases left unmatched: 11. Germline V gene data show CDR1 as LGHNA and CDR2 as YNFKEQ. The CDR3 runs to 17 residues. The CDR3 loop reads CASSQEIHLGQGNGYTF. CDR3 DNA: TGTGCCAGCAGCCAAGAGATTCATCTGGGACAGGGCAATGGCTACACCTTC.

This sequence joins TRBV2 and TRBJ2-7; D gene uncertain. Trimming stripped 8 bases from V and 0 bases from J, with 14 bases between. The germline V gene has CDR1 SNHLY and CDR2 FYNNEI. The CDR3 length is 14 residues. For the CDR3, the DNA is TGTGCCAGCCACGCACCGGAGAGCTCCTACGAGCAGTACTTC. Amino acid sequence: CASHAPESSYEQYF.

There are a few counts of this clone. The genes are TRBV5-1 and TRBJ2-3; 8 bases match TRBD1. Unmatched junction bases numbered 1, after V lost 6 bases and J lost 1 base. The CDR3 loop spans 13 amino acids. Germline loops: CDR1 SGHRS, CDR2 YFSETQ. The CDR3 coding sequence is TGCGCCAGCAAGACAGGGGGCACAGATACGCAGTATTTT. This codes for CASKTGGTDTQYF.

The V and J genes are TRBV4-1 and TRBJ1-2; D perhaps matches TRBD1 (5 bases). Germline-derived CDR1 and CDR2 are MGHRA and YSYEKL. The CDR3 has 15 residues. Trimming shortened V by 0 bases and J by 4 bases, and 12 bases separated the two germline ends. The CDR3 sequence: CASSQDSPGGYGYTF. The CDR3 coding sequence is TGCGCCAGCAGCCAAGATTCCCCGGGGGGCTATGGCTACACCTTC.

The CDR3 DNA follows: TGTGCCAGCAGCTCGTCCTCCTACAATGAGCAGTTCTTC. It specifies CASSSSSYNEQFF. J is TRBJ2-1 and V is TRBV2; D is unclear. This CDR3 spans 13 amino acids. V dropped 6 bases and J dropped 0 bases, with 6 bases sitting between them. Germline CDR1 SNHLY, CDR2 FYNNEI.

The chain employs TRBV5-1 and TRBJ2-3, with 8 nucleotides matching TRBD2. The CDR3 has 16 amino acids. CDR1 SGHRS and CDR2 YFSETQ come from the germline V gene. The junction had 16 bases not matched to a gene; V was cut back by 7 bases and J by 6 bases. This chain's CDR3 is CASRAYSGGFSDTQYF. CDR3 DNA: TGCGCCAGCCGAGCTTATTCGGGGGGGTTTTCCGATACGCAGTATTTT.